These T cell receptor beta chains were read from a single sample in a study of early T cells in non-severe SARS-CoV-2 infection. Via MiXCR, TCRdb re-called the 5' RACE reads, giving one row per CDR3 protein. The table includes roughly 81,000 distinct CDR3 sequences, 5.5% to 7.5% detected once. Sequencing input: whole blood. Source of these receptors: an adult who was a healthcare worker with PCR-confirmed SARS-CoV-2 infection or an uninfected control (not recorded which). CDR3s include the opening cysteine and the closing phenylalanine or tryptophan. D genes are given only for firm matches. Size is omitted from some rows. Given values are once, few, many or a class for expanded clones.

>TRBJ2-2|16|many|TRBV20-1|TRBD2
CSARGIAGGDTGELFF
TGCAGTGCTAGAGGGATAGCGGGGGGAGACACCGGGGAGCTGTTTTTT
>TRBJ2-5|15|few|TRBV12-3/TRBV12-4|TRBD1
CASSPDRGGTETQYF
TGTGCCAGCAGTCCGGACAGGGGGGGGACAGAGACCCAGTACTTC
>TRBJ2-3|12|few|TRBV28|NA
CASGGLTDTQYF
TGTGCCAGTGGGGGACTGACAGATACGCAGTATTTT
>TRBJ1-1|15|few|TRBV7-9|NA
CASRHIGRMNTEAFF
TGTGCCAGCAGGCATATCGGGAGGATGAACACTGAAGCTTTCTTT
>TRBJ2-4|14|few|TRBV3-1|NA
CASSHSVAKNIQYF
TGTGCCAGCAGTCACAGCGTGGCCAAAAACATTCAGTACTTC
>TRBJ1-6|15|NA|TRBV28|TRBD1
CASSGDRGLLSPLHF
TGTGCCAGCAGTGGTGACAGGGGACTCCTCTCACCCCTCCACTTT
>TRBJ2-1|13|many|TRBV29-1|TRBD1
CSVDRGMYNEQFF
TGCAGCGTTGACAGGGGGATGTACAATGAGCAGTTCTTC
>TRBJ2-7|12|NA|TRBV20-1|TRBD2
CSASGLEYEQYF
TGCAGTGCGTCGGGACTAGAATACGAGCAGTACTTC
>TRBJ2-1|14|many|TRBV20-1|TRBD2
CSALRDYLDNEQFF
TGCAGTGCTCTCCGGGACTACTTGGACAATGAGCAGTTCTTC
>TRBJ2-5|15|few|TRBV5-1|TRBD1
CASSLATGGYETQYF
TGCGCCAGCAGCTTGGCGACAGGGGGATACGAGACCCAGTACTTC
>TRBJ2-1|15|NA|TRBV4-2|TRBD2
CASSQAGLGHNEQFF
TGTGCCAGCAGCCAAGCGGGACTAGGCCACAATGAGCAGTTCTTC
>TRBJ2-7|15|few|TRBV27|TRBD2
CASSQTGLASYEQYF
TGTGCCAGCAGTCAGACGGGACTAGCGTCATACGAGCAGTACTTC
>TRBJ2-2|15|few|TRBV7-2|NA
CASSLGSANTGELFF
TGTGCCAGCAGCTTAGGCTCGGCGAACACCGGGGAGCTGTTTTTT
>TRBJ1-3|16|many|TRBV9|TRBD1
CASSTEGTGGSDTIYF
TGTGCCAGCAGCACAGAAGGTACAGGGGGCAGTGACACCATATATTTT
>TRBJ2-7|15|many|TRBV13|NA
CASSSGRAGAYEQYF
TGTGCCAGCAGCTCCGGCAGGGCAGGGGCCTACGAGCAGTACTTC
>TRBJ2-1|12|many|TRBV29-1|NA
CSVVLPINEQFF
TGCAGCGTTGTTCTGCCGATCAATGAGCAGTTCTTC